A single sample gave rise to the 13 T cell receptor beta chains below, sequenced in a study of blood T cell repertoires in COVID-19. Repertoires were generated with immunoSEQ multiplex PCR, while TCRdb's copy carries only in-frame clones and drops some. Seen here are about 130,000 clones, roughly 85% observed once, and the top ten hold roughly 4.5%. Sequencing was done on a sample of peripheral blood. Receptors were obtained from a human donor in a cohort sampled during active COVID-19.

This sequence joins TRBV7-3 and TRBJ2-2; tentatively, D is TRBD2 (6 bases). V gave up 5 bases and J gave up 0 bases, with 13 bases separating them. The CDR3 totals 16 residues. CDR1 and CDR2 from the germline V gene are SGHTA and FQGTGA. The CDR3, as DNA: TGTGCCAGCAGCCCCCAGGGAGGTGCGAACACCGGGGAGCTGTTTTTT. Amino acids: CASSPQGGANTGELFF.

The chain combines TRBV7-2 with TRBJ1-2; no reliable D call. The CDR3 has 14 residues. Germline assignment: CDR1 SGHTA and CDR2 FQGNSA. Between the trimmed V and J ends, which lost 0 bases and 5 bases, there was a span of 10 bases. CDR3 in amino acids: CASSLAPPGYGYTF. CDR3 nucleotide sequence: TGTGCCAGCAGCTTAGCACCCCCGGGATATGGCTACACCTTC.

This chain links TRBV27 with TRBJ2-3, with a weak D call TRBD2 (5 bases). With 8 bases removed from V and 1 base from J, the gap between germline ends came to 13 bases. This CDR3 is 14 amino acids long. Germline-derived CDR1 and CDR2 are MNHEY and SMNVEV (reference sequence). The DNA of the CDR3 is TGTGCCAGCCAACGGGGAGCTGGCACAGATACGCAGTATTTT. Amino acids: CASQRGAGTDTQYF.

The CDR3 nucleotides read TGTGCCAGCAGCCACTACTACCCCCTAGGAGCGGGAGAGCACATTCAGTACTTC. Its protein product is CASSHYYPLGAGEHIQYF. The V gene is TRBV3-1 (or the pseudogene TRBV3-2), the J gene TRBJ2-4, with TRBD2 matching over 8 bases. Germline loops: CDR1 LGHDT, CDR2 YNNKEL (reference sequence). After removal of 3 bases from V and 8 bases from J, the junction contained 18 bases not matched to a gene. This CDR3 region has 18 residues.

V and J are TRBV19 and TRBJ2-3, with 12 bases matching TRBD1. Germline V gives CDR1 LNHDA, CDR2 SQIVND (reference sequence). Losses at the gene ends were 4 bases for V and 6 bases for J; bases not matched to a gene: 8. The CDR3 totals 16 residues. This CDR3 is CASSRLGTGGFDTQYF. For the CDR3, the DNA is TGTGCCAGTAGTAGGTTAGGGACAGGGGGCTTCGATACGCAGTATTTT. Using reference TRBV19 and TRBJ2-3 for the parts outside the CDR3, the full variable domain is DGGITQSPKYLFRKEGQNVTLSCEQNLNHDAMYWYRQDPGQGLRLIYYSQIVNDFQKGDIAEGYSVSREKKESFPLTVTSAQKNPTAFYLCASSRLGTGGFDTQYFGPGTRLTVL.

The chain links TRBV18 to TRBJ1-1; D remains unclear. The germline V gene has CDR1 KGHSH and CDR2 LQKENI. Trimming took off 1 base at V and 1 base at J, with 10 bases between the two ends. The CDR3 totals 15 residues. CDR3 loop: CASSPREGENTEAFF. CDR3 coding DNA: TGTGCCAGCTCACCACGAGAGGGTGAGAACACTGAAGCTTTCTTT.

This rearrangement joins TRBV6-5 to TRBJ1-2; the D gene is possibly TRBD1 (5 bases). V was clipped by 0 bases and J by 6 bases, with 8 bases between them. This CDR3 is 13 amino acids long. In germline, CDR1 is MNHEY, CDR2 SVGAGI. The CDR3 DNA follows: TGTGCCAGCAGTTACTCCGACAGAGATGGCTACACCTTC. It translates to CASSYSDRDGYTF.

The chain is built from TRBV30 and TRBJ1-2; D is unclear. The CDR3 runs 13 residues. Trimming pared 0 bases from V and 7 bases from J, leaving 12 bases between. Germline loops: CDR1 GTSNPN, CDR2 SVGIG (reference sequence). CDR3: CAWSVTAGGGYTF. The CDR3, as DNA: TGTGCCTGGAGTGTGACCGCTGGCGGTGGCTACACCTTC.

In DNA, the CDR3 is TGTGCCAGCAGCTTCGGGGGGTCCTACGAGCAGTACGTC. This sequence encodes CASSFGGSYEQYV. The genes are TRBV11-3 and TRBJ2-7; 7 nucleotides align to TRBD2. The germline gives CDR1 SGHNT, CDR2 YENEEA. This CDR3 contains 13 residues. With V trimmed by 3 bases and J by 1 base, 0 bases remained unmatched.

The V call is TRBV29-1, the J call TRBJ2-5; weak D call: TRBD2 (5 bases). V lost 6 bases, J lost 1 base, and 15 bases lay in between. CDR3 size: 14 residues. From germline, CDR1 is SQVTM and CDR2 ANQGSEA. CDR3 DNA sequence: TGCAGCGTCCCTCGGACTTCCCTCCAAGAGACCCAGTACTTC. Protein sequence: CSVPRTSLQETQYF.

V is TRBV7-2 and J is TRBJ2-1; D is uncertain. The CDR3 loop spans 13 amino acids. Germline V gives CDR1 SGHTA, CDR2 FQGNSA. The V and J ends lost 5 bases and 6 bases respectively, with 11 bases between them. The CDR3 region is CASSPFSSNEQFF. In nucleotides, the CDR3 is TGTGCCAGCAGCCCCTTCTCTAGCAATGAGCAGTTCTTC.

The J gene is TRBJ2-5, the V gene TRBV19; 10 bases are a match to TRBD2. The ends lost 4 bases at V and 2 bases at J; junction bases unmatched: 7. CDR1 LNHDA and CDR2 SQIVND come from the germline V gene (reference sequence). This CDR3 is built from 16 residues. The CDR3 loop is CASSKEGLARQETQYF. DNA for the CDR3: TGTGCCAGTAGTAAGGAGGGACTAGCGAGACAAGAGACCCAGTACTTC.

This clone showed up just once. This chain uses TRBV2 with TRBJ1-1; the match to TRBD1 covers 10 bases. The CDR3 runs 13 residues. The trim removed 11 bases at V and 6 bases at J, leaving 9 bases unmatched. Germline assignment: CDR1 SNHLY and CDR2 FYNNEI. This CDR3 is CAGNRDRGSEAFF. CDR3 nucleotides: TGTGCCGGGAACCGGGACAGGGGTTCTGAAGCTTTCTTT.